The entry below describes one T cell receptor (beta chain). The target antigen is unknown. Other nucleotide sequences from this sample produce the same CDR3. The sample belongs to a study of cytomegalovirus exposure and HLA in healthy donors. Points from the study as a whole: Per a later analysis, HLA-associated TCR beta chains showed more clonal expansion than other, equally common TCR beta chains.

PCR involved 60 Vbeta and 13 Jbeta primers. The repertoire was sequenced with immunoSEQ multiplex PCR; TCRdb's copy has only in-frame clones and lacks some. Its clone listing holds 70,000 or so clones. Germline V gives CDR1 LGHNT, CDR2 FRNRAP. This CDR3 is built from 14 residues. V trimming: 4 bases; J trimming: 4 bases; junction bases outside the gene matches: 2. The sequencing sample was made of PBMCs. The sequence came from a man aged 40-49 years in good health and CMV-seronegative. This sequence joins TRBV12-5 and TRBJ1-1; TRBD1 matches at 11 bases. This CDR3 reads CASGSGQGATEAFF. CDR3 coding DNA: TGTGCTAGTGGTTCTGGACAGGGGGCCACTGAAGCTTTCTTT.